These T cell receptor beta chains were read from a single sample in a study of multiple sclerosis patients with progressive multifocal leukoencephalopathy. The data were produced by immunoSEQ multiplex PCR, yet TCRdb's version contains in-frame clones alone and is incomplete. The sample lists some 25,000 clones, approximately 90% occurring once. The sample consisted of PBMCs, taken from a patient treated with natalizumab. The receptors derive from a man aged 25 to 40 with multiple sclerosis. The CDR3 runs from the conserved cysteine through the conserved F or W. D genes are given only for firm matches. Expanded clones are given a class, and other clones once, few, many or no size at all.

CDR3 protein: CASSLTLIGTDTQYF; CDR3 DNA: TGTGCCAGCAGCTTGACGCTGATCGGCACAGATACGCAGTATTTT; D gene: NA; CDR3 length: 15; V gene: TRBV5-4; clone size: NA; J gene: TRBJ2-3
CDR3 protein: CASSLGAGELFF; CDR3 DNA: TGTGCCAGCAGCTTAGGGGCCGGGGAGCTGTTTTTT; D gene: NA; CDR3 length: 12; V gene: TRBV7-8; clone size: NA; J gene: TRBJ2-2
CDR3 protein: CASSLGRGIYNEQFF; CDR3 DNA: TGTGCCAGCAGCTTAGGGCGGGGTATATACAATGAGCAGTTCTTC; D gene: NA; CDR3 length: 15; V gene: TRBV7-9; clone size: NA; J gene: TRBJ2-1
CDR3 protein: CASSIGPGSHEQFF; CDR3 DNA: TGTGCCAGTAGTATTGGTCCGGGTAGCCATGAGCAGTTCTTC; D gene: NA; CDR3 length: 14; V gene: TRBV19; clone size: NA; J gene: TRBJ2-1
CDR3 protein: CASSFGTSGYNEQFF; CDR3 DNA: TGTGCCAGCAGCTTCGGGACTAGCGGATACAATGAGCAGTTCTTC; D gene: TRBD2; CDR3 length: 15; V gene: TRBV11-2; clone size: once; J gene: TRBJ2-1
CDR3 protein: CASSPLDSAYEQYF; CDR3 DNA: TGTGCCAGCAGTCCTCTTGACAGTGCCTACGAGCAGTACTTC; D gene: NA; CDR3 length: 14; V gene: TRBV6-6; clone size: NA; J gene: TRBJ2-7
CDR3 protein: CASSLRGGTLDEQFF; CDR3 DNA: TGCGCCAGCAGCCTCCGCGGGGGCACTTTGGATGAGCAGTTCTTC; D gene: NA; CDR3 length: 15; V gene: TRBV4-1; clone size: NA; J gene: TRBJ2-1
CDR3 protein: CAGSLRTDSNQPQHF; CDR3 DNA: TGTGCCGGCAGTTTAAGGACGGATAGCAATCAGCCCCAGCATTTT; D gene: NA; CDR3 length: 15; V gene: TRBV27; clone size: NA; J gene: TRBJ1-5
CDR3 protein: CASSVAPTGGETQYF; CDR3 DNA: TGTGCCAGCAGCGTAGCCCCGACGGGGGGGGAGACCCAGTACTTC; D gene: TRBD2; CDR3 length: 15; V gene: TRBV9; clone size: NA; J gene: TRBJ2-5
CDR3 protein: CASSLTGTGRWEQYF; CDR3 DNA: TGCGCCAGCAGCCTCACCGGGACAGGGAGATGGGAGCAGTACTTC; D gene: TRBD1; CDR3 length: 15; V gene: TRBV5-1; clone size: NA; J gene: TRBJ2-7
CDR3 protein: CASSPRNRHTGNTIYF; CDR3 DNA: TGTGCCAGCAGCCCTCGGAACAGGCATACTGGAAACACCATATATTTT; D gene: NA; CDR3 length: 16; V gene: TRBV21-1; clone size: NA; J gene: TRBJ1-3
CDR3 protein: CASSLGVRKETQYF; CDR3 DNA: TGCGCCAGCAGCTTGGGCGTCCGAAAAGAGACCCAGTACTTC; D gene: NA; CDR3 length: 14; V gene: TRBV5-1; clone size: NA; J gene: TRBJ2-5
CDR3 protein: CASSPVPGQGLNTEAFF; CDR3 DNA: TGTGCCAGCTCACCCGTCCCGGGACAGGGTTTGAACACTGAAGCTTTCTTT; D gene: TRBD1; CDR3 length: 17; V gene: TRBV18; clone size: NA; J gene: TRBJ1-1
CDR3 protein: CASSGDGLSGNTIYF; CDR3 DNA: TGTGCCAGCAGTGGGGACGGCCTCTCTGGAAACACCATATATTTT; D gene: NA; CDR3 length: 15; V gene: TRBV2; clone size: NA; J gene: TRBJ1-3
CDR3 protein: CASSFRAGTYEQYF; CDR3 DNA: TGTGCCAGCAGCTTCAGGGCAGGAACCTACGAGCAGTACTTC; D gene: NA; CDR3 length: 14; V gene: TRBV5-8; clone size: NA; J gene: TRBJ2-7
CDR3 protein: CASIPGLAEETQYF; CDR3 DNA: TGTGCCAGCATTCCGGGACTAGCAGAAGAGACCCAGTACTTC; D gene: TRBD2; CDR3 length: 14; V gene: TRBV6-4; clone size: NA; J gene: TRBJ2-5
CDR3 protein: CASESGKPTGELFF; CDR3 DNA: TGTGCCAGCGAGAGCGGGAAACCAACCGGGGAGCTGTTTTTT; D gene: TRBD2; CDR3 length: 14; V gene: TRBV7-9; clone size: NA; J gene: TRBJ2-2
CDR3 protein: CATSRNWTGGPGIQYF; CDR3 DNA: TGTGCCACCAGCAGAAACTGGACAGGGGGCCCGGGCATTCAGTACTTC; D gene: TRBD1; CDR3 length: 16; V gene: TRBV15; clone size: NA; J gene: TRBJ2-4
CDR3 protein: CASSQLTGGETQYF; CDR3 DNA: TGTGCCAGCAGCCAATTGACAGGTGGGGAGACCCAGTACTTC; D gene: NA; CDR3 length: 14; V gene: TRBV6-1; clone size: NA; J gene: TRBJ2-5
CDR3 protein: CASSGREPHLGISYEQYF; CDR3 DNA: TGTGCCAGCAGTGGCCGGGAACCGCATCTGGGAATCTCCTACGAGCAGTACTTC; D gene: NA; CDR3 length: 18; V gene: TRBV6-1; clone size: NA; J gene: TRBJ2-7
CDR3 protein: CASSQERSQGGKTQYF; CDR3 DNA: TGCGCCAGCAGCCAAGAGCGCTCCCAGGGTGGAAAGACCCAGTACTTC; D gene: NA; CDR3 length: 16; V gene: TRBV4-3; clone size: NA; J gene: TRBJ2-5
CDR3 protein: CSVGGGQGDYGYTF; CDR3 DNA: TGCAGCGTTGGGGGGGGTCAGGGAGACTATGGCTACACCTTC; D gene: NA; CDR3 length: 14; V gene: TRBV29-1; clone size: few; J gene: TRBJ1-2
CDR3 protein: CASSPRGSKDTEAFF; CDR3 DNA: TGTGCCAGCTCCCCCAGGGGTAGTAAGGACACTGAAGCTTTCTTT; D gene: NA; CDR3 length: 15; V gene: TRBV18; clone size: NA; J gene: TRBJ1-1
CDR3 protein: CASSQYPDSPVQPQHF; CDR3 DNA: TGCGCCAGCAGCCAGTACCCGGACAGCCCGGTACAGCCCCAGCATTTT; D gene: NA; CDR3 length: 16; V gene: TRBV4-3; clone size: NA; J gene: TRBJ1-5
CDR3 protein: CASSPLALAEETQYF; CDR3 DNA: TGTGCCAGCAGCCCCCTGGCCCTAGCGGAGGAGACGCAGTATTTT; D gene: TRBD2; CDR3 length: 15; V gene: TRBV27; clone size: once; J gene: TRBJ2-3
CDR3 protein: CAWSALSGRRNTGELFF; CDR3 DNA: TGTGCCTGGAGTGCCCTTAGCGGGAGACGGAACACCGGGGAGCTGTTTTTT; D gene: TRBD2; CDR3 length: 17; V gene: TRBV30; clone size: NA; J gene: TRBJ2-2
CDR3 protein: CASSRPLLSTDTQYF; CDR3 DNA: TGTGCCAGCAGCCGACCCCTGTTAAGCACAGATACGCAGTATTTT; D gene: NA; CDR3 length: 15; V gene: TRBV7-2; clone size: NA; J gene: TRBJ2-3
CDR3 protein: CASSEQQGKGYTF; CDR3 DNA: TGTGCCAGCAGTGAGCAACAGGGGAAAGGCTACACCTTC; D gene: TRBD1; CDR3 length: 13; V gene: TRBV2; clone size: NA; J gene: TRBJ1-2
CDR3 protein: CASSRTMRETEAFF; CDR3 DNA: TGTGCCAGCAGCCGGACAATGCGGGAGACTGAAGCTTTCTTT; D gene: NA; CDR3 length: 14; V gene: TRBV21-1; clone size: once; J gene: TRBJ1-1
CDR3 protein: CASGDRDRDTGELFF; CDR3 DNA: TGTGCTAGTGGTGATCGGGACAGGGACACCGGGGAGCTGTTTTTT; D gene: TRBD1; CDR3 length: 15; V gene: TRBV12-5; clone size: NA; J gene: TRBJ2-2
CDR3 protein: CASSAGTSLGDTQYF; CDR3 DNA: TGTGCCAGTAGTGCCGGGACTAGTCTTGGAGATACGCAGTATTTT; D gene: TRBD2; CDR3 length: 15; V gene: TRBV19; clone size: NA; J gene: TRBJ2-3
CDR3 protein: CAGSSRGGTEAFF; CDR3 DNA: TGTGCCGGCAGTTCCAGGGGGGGGACTGAAGCTTTCTTT; D gene: TRBD1; CDR3 length: 13; V gene: TRBV27; clone size: NA; J gene: TRBJ1-1
CDR3 protein: CSVEEGEETQYF; CDR3 DNA: TGCAGCGTTGAAGAGGGGGAAGAGACCCAGTACTTC; D gene: NA; CDR3 length: 12; V gene: TRBV29-1; clone size: NA; J gene: TRBJ2-5
CDR3 protein: CATRHNEKLFF; CDR3 DNA: TGTGCCACCCGACATAATGAAAAACTGTTTTTT; D gene: NA; CDR3 length: 11; V gene: TRBV15; clone size: NA; J gene: TRBJ1-4
CDR3 protein: CASSQDQGGSYEQYF; CDR3 DNA: TGCGCCAGCAGCCAAGATCAAGGGGGGTCCTACGAGCAGTACTTC; D gene: NA; CDR3 length: 15; V gene: TRBV4-3; clone size: NA; J gene: TRBJ2-7
CDR3 protein: CASSPRLAGAYEQYF; CDR3 DNA: TGTGCCAGCAGCCCCCGGCTAGCGGGTGCCTACGAGCAGTACTTC; D gene: TRBD2; CDR3 length: 15; V gene: TRBV9; clone size: NA; J gene: TRBJ2-7